This T cell receptor (beta chain) was identified during a study of blood T cells in healthy people across ages (dated by TCRdb to the mid-2010s). Concerning the study at large: In model experiments, roughly one uniquely barcoded TCR beta cDNA molecule per two T cells was captured by template switching. To track age-related changes in TCR beta repertoire diversity, the study relied on deep sequencing normalized with unique cDNA molecular identifiers. Donors were grouped into four age groups: young (average roughly 16 years), middle-aged (39), aged (over 55) and long-lived (about 82). To avoid experimental bias, donors of different ages were randomly spread across the sequencing lanes. Two additional independent replicas of 1 million unique cDNA reads from the same blood draw were analyzed for two donors (one aged 18 to 29 and one aged 80 or older).

General findings and caveats noted by the study authors: Observed TCR beta diversity per million T cells fell roughly linearly with age, and a significant reduction was already apparent by age approximately 41. Bulk unsorted PBMC profiling prevented conclusive comparison of naive and antigen-experienced compartments. The percentage of naive T cells measured by flow cytometry correlated strongly with observed TCR beta diversity. The CMV infection status of donors was not known, potentially confounding age-related changes in expanded clonotypes. Total diversity estimates from one million sequenced T cells were considered lower bounds and underestimates. Compared with the aged group, more naive CD4+ T cells, fewer expanded clones and increased TCR diversity were shown by the long-lived group, suggesting age selection.

The CDR3, cysteine through phenylalanine, is 15 amino acids long. Only the CDR3 DNA is retained, 45 bases long and in frame from the first base. Deletion took 3 bases off V and 4 bases off J, with a span of 14 bases between the germline ends. From the germline V gene, CDR1 is KGHDR and CDR2 is SFDVKD. The library was produced with 5' RACE. The sequencer listed for this sample is Illumina HiSeq 2500. A second 7 to 11 cycle PCR used a sample-barcoded 5' primer and a J-beta primer mix. A unique molecular identifier was introduced onto each TCR beta cDNA molecule by a template-switch 5' adaptor carrying 12 random nucleotides. Each sample yielded at least 2.5 million CDR3-containing paired-end reads. First-strand cDNA was synthesized from all RNA with the Mint cDNA synthesis kit, primed by a TRBC-specific oligonucleotide. Following uracil-DNA glycosylase treatment, a first 18-cycle PCR with universal primers M1SS and BC2_uni_R was performed on all cDNA. Per the original workflow: For normalization, 1 million high-quality reads were randomly selected from each sample, with every read carrying a distinct molecular identifier. Instead of being binned into consensus sequences, reads that shared molecular identifiers were thrown out. MiTCR, with a Q25 quality threshold and the strictest error-elimination algorithm, was used for CDR3 identification, clonotype clustering and error correction. A nonparametric unseen species model using Euler transformation provided a lower-bound estimate of total TCR beta diversity. In TCRdb, the public reads were trimmed at Q25 with fastp and aligned with MiXCR, with productive beta chains retained. CDR3 protein sequences are deduplicated, and each keeps its most common genes and DNA. The V and J calls, along with clone size, are taken from TCRdb and not from the paper's own processing. For this sample there are hundreds of thousands of distinct CDR3 sequences; 40% to 50% appear just once. The top ten clones comprise about 30% of the sample.

This clonotype has just a few counts. The antigen it recognizes is unknown. Qualities for individual bases were not recorded, and no much larger clone is one base off. The 40 or so donors, aged about 6 to 95 years, were systemically healthy Caucasian individuals from Russia. Each donor gave approximately 9.4 milliliters of peripheral blood, drawn into EDTA-treated Vacutainer tubes. Ficoll-Paque density-gradient centrifugation was used to isolate PBMCs, with at least 6.5 million per sample. Trizol reagent was used to extract total RNA from PBMCs, with at least 5.5 micrograms per sample. For every donor, flow cytometry on a PBMC aliquot measured the percentage of naive CD45RAhigh/CD27high T cells.

This clonotype originated in a man of 80 years or more in good health. The sequenced material came from blood. The chain is made from TRBV24-1 and TRBJ2-5, with the D assignment possibly TRBD1 or TRBD2, given 5 matching bases for each. The CDR3 reads as follows: CATSDASLGVETQYF. The bases are TGTGCCACCAGTGATGCTAGCCTGGGGGTAGAGACCCAGTACTTC.